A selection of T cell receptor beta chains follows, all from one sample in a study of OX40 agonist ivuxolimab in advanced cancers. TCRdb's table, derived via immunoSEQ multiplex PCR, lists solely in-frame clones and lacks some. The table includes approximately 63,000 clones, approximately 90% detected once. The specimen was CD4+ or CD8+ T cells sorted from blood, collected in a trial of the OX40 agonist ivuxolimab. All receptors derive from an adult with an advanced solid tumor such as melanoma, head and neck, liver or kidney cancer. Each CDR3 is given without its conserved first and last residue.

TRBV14,ASSYTGGAYNEQF
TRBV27,ASGVYEQY
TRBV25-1,ASSGQGNSEAF
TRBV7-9,ASSSPRASSGRYNEQF
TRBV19,ATDQRGGRIGELF
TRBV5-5,ASSFEVSFSYEQY
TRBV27,ASRGAGYNYGYT
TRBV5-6,ASSGLKNEQF
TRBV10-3,AISEGLTYGYT
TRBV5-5,ASSSPGVEGETQY
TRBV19,ASSTGGGLSYEQY
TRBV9,ASSEQGEPDEQY
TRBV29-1,SALDGTFYYEQY
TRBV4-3,ASSHPQGARDEAF
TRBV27,ASSRGDGFNEQF
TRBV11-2,ASSDPGQSYGYT
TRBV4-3,ASSQDKGLYNEQF
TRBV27,ASAPLGGGAFHEQY
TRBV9,ASSVEGGSEPQH
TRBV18,ASSPTGADTEAF
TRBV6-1,ASSEHFPGQGTYEQY
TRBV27,ASSLTGGEAYEQY
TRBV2,ASSDSNSGANVLT
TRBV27,ASTTTNSTDTQY
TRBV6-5,ASSYGQGFNYGYT
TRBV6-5,ASLDRGRGEQPQH
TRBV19,ASNLGTGAYEQY
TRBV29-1,SVEDSGTGVKAF
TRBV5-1,ASSLSGSGTEAF
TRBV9,ASSVAQGPLRGDTQY
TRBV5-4,ASSLGGLNEQF
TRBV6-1,ASRLGGDTQY
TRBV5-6,ASSAWTSTGELF
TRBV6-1,ASSYGIEQF
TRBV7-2,ASSLSLGGSGEQY
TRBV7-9,ASSFPSRAGDTEAF
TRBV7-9,ASSRVTGNSGYT
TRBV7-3,ASSLGYNTDTQY
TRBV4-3,ASSQDWDGGTEAF
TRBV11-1,ASRWTGDNTEAF
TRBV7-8,ASSLASQGGTEAF
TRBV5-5,ASSFTAAKTSYEQY
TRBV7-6,ASSLGQGNQPQH
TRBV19,ASSPGSLEAF
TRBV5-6,ASSLLPQEQY
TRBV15,ATSREGKLF
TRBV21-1,ASSKDGRRYGYT
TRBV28,ASSPPRTIDEQY
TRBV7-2,ASSFNTDTQY
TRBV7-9,ASSLDGTSGRASTDTQY
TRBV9,ASSARGGTDTQY